Described below is a single TCR beta chain sequence and its context. Its antigen specificity is not known. No much larger clonotype is one base removed from it; base qualities were not supplied. These data come from a study of blood T cell repertoires in COVID-19 (dated by TCRdb to 2018 to 2021). Broadly, across the study: Samples from collaborators originated in the United States, Italy and Spain and spanned both the acute and convalescent phases of COVID-19. The prospective study material was composed of cDNA or gDNA derived from T cells, B-cell-depleted T cells, or PBMCs. Subjects who had been exposed to COVID-19, were actively infected with it, or had recovered from it provided the deeply sampled blood TCRbeta repertoires that made up the dataset. The repertoires were released in a freely available public database meant as a resource for research on the immune response to SARS-CoV-2. The samples were drawn from the first 160 participants of the ongoing ImmuneRACE study and from 950 to 1,500 subjects provided by 6 global collaborators. A de-identified subject ID, COVID-19 status, age in years and sex were almost always included in the sample metadata. Where available, HLA class I and class II types were obtained from metadata supplied by the sample provider rather than from assay-based typing. Here is what the overall study found, with its caveats: Clinical and demographic metadata were provided uncurated, with the amount varying by source and participant.

V is pared back by 3 bases and J by 2 bases, with 6 bases lying between the germline termini. CDR1 is given as WNHNN and CDR2 as SYGVQD, both from the germline V gene (reference sequence). Its CDR3 holds 13 amino acids, cysteine through phenylalanine. Just CDR3 DNA is preserved here, 39 bases in frame from base 1. TCRbeta CDR3 regions were amplified from genomic DNA by means of the immunoSEQ Assay, a bias-controlled multiplex PCR. The source study handled its data this way. Within the assay, amplification of reference gene primers was used to estimate how many nucleated cells each sample contained. Sequence reads were collapsed and filtered to measure the absolute abundance of every unique TCRbeta CDR3 rearrangement. For each sample, productive Simpson clonality was calculated as the square root of Simpson's diversity index over productive rearrangements. TCRdb carries this immuneACCESS record with in-frame sequences only. Its versions omit some clonotypes, under half of them owing to an unresolved V gene in the studies checked, with the rest unexplained. From that table come the V and J calls and clone size; the DNA was used to work out D and trimming. Here the sample has approximately 40,000 clones; about 91% occur a single time. About 5.5% of the sample belongs to the ten largest clones.

Whole blood was collected in K2EDTA tubes by collaborating institutions according to the institutions' own protocols. For TCRbeta analysis, collaborators shipped samples as frozen whole blood, isolated PBMCs, or DNA extracted from either of those sample types. Sequenced input: peripheral blood. The V and J genes are TRBV10-1 and TRBJ2-3; the D segment cannot be called with confidence. The TCR comes from a woman older than 75 with acute or convalescent COVID-19. The CDR3 has the sequence CASSDSVTDTQYF. The DNA sequence follows: TGCGCCAGCAGTGATTCGGTCACAGATACGCAGTATTTT.